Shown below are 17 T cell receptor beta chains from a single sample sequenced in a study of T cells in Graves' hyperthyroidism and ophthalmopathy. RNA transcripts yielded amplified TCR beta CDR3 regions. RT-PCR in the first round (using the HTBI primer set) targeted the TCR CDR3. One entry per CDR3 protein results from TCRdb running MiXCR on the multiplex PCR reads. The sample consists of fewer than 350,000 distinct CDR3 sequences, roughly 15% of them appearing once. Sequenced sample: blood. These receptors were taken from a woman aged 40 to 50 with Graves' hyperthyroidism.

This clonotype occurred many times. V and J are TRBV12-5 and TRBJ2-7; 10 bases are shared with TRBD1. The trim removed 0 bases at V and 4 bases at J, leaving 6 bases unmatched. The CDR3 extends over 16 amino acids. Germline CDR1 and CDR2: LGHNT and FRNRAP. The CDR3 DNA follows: TGTGCTAGTGGTTTGGTCCTGGGACAGGGGCCTTACGAGCAGTACTTC. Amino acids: CASGLVLGQGPYEQYF.

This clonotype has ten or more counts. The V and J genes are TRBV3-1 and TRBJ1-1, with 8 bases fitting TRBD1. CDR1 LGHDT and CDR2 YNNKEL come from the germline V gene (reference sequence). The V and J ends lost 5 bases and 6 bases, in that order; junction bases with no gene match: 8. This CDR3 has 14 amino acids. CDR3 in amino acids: CASSALDRGPEAFF. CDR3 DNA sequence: TGTGCCAGCAGCGCCCTTGACAGGGGCCCTGAAGCTTTCTTT.

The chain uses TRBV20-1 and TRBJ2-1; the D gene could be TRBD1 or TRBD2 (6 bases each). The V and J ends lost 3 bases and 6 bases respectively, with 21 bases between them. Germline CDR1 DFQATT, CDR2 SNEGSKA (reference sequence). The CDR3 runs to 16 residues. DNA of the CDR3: TGCAGTGCTAGCGGGTGGGGGGCTCCTATGTCCAATGAGCAGTTCTTC. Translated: CSASGWGAPMSNEQFF.

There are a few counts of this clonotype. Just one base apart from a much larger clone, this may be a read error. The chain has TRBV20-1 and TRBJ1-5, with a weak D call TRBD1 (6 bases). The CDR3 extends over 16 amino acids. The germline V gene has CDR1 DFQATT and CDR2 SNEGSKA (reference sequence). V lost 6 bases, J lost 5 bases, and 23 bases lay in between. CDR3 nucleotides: TGCAGTGCAGGGACCAGGGGAGTTCGTGGTGATCAGCCCCAGCATTTT. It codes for CSAGTRGVRGDQPQHF.

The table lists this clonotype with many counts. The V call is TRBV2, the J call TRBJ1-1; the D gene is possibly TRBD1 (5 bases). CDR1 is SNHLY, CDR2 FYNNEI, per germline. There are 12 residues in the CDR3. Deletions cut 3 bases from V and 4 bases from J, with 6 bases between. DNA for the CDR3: TGTGCCAGCAGTGAGGGGCTCACTGAAGCTTTCTTT. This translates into CASSEGLTEAFF. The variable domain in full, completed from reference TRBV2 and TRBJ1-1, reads EPEVTQTPSHQVTQMGQEVILRCVPISNHLYFYWYRQILGQKVEFLVSFYNNEISEKSEIFDDQFSVERPDGSNFTLKIRSTKLEDSAMYFCASSEGLTEAFFGQGTRLTVV.

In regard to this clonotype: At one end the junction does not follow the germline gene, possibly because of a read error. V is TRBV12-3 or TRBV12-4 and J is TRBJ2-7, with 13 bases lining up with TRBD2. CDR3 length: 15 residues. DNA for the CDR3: TGTGCCGGCAGCACCAGGACTAGCGGGAGTTGGGAGCAGTACTTC. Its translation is CAGSTRTSGSWEQYF.

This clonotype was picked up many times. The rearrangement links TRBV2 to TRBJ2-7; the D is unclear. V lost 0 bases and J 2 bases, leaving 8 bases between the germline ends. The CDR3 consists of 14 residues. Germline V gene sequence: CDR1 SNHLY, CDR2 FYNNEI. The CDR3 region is CASSEALLAYEQYF. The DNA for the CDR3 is TGTGCCAGCAGTGAAGCGCTTTTAGCCTACGAGCAGTACTTC.

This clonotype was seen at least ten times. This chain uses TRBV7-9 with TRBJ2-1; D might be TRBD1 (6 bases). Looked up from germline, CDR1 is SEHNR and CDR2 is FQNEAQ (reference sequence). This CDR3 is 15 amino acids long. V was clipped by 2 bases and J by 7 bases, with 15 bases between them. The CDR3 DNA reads TGTGCCAGCAGCTTACTGCAGCAGGGGCTGAATGAGCAGTTCTTC. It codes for CASSLLQQGLNEQFF.

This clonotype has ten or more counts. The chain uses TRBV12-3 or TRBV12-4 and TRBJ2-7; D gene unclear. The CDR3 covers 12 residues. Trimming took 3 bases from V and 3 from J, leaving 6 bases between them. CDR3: CASSFTDYEQYF. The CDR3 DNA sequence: TGTGCCAGCAGTTTCACGGACTACGAGCAGTACTTC.

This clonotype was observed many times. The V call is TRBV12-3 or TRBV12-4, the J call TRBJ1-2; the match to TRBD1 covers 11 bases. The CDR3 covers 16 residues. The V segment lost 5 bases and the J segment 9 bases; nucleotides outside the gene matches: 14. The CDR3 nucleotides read TGTGCCAGCAGTCCCGGACAGGGGGCGCGTCTGGGAAGCTACACCTTC. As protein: CASSPGQGARLGSYTF.

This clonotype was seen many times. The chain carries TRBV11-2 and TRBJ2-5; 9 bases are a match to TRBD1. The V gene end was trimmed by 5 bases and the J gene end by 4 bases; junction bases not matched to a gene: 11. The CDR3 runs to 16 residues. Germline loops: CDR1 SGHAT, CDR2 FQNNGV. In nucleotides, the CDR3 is TGTGCCAGCAGCCAAAGATGGACAGGGGTGGGAGAGACCCAGTACTTC. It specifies CASSQRWTGVGETQYF.

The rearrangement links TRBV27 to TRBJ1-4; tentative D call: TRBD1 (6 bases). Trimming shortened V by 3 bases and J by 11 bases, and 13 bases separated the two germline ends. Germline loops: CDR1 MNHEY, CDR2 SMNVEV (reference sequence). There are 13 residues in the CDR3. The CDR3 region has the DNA TGTGCCAGCAGTTTCCCAGCCACAGGGAAACTGTTTTTT. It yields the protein CASSFPATGKLFF.

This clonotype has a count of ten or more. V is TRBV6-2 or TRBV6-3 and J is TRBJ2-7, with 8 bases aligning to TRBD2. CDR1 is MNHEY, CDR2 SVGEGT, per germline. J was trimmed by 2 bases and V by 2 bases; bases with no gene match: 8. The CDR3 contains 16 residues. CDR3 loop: CASSYPNIAGTYEQYF. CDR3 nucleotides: TGTGCCAGCAGTTACCCGAACATAGCGGGGACCTACGAGCAGTACTTC.

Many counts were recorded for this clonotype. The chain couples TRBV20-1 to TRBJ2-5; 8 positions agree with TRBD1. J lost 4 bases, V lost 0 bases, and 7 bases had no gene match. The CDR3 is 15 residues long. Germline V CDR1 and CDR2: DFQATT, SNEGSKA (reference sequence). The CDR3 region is CSARDPDRVGETQYF. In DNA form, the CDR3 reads TGCAGTGCTAGAGACCCGGACAGGGTAGGAGAGACCCAGTACTTC.

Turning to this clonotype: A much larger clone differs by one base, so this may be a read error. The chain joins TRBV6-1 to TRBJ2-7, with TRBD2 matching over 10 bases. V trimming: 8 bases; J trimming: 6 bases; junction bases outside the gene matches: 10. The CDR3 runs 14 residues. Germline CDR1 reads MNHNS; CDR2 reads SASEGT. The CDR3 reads CASGLLAGDFEQYF. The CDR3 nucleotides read TGTGCCAGCGGCCTCCTAGCGGGAGACTTCGAGCAGTACTTC.

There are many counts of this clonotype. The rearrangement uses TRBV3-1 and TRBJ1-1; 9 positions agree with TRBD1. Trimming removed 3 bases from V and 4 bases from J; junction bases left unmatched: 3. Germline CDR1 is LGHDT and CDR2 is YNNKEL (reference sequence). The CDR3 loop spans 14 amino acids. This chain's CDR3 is CASSHWTGVTEAFF. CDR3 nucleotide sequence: TGTGCCAGCAGCCATTGGACAGGGGTCACTGAAGCTTTCTTT.

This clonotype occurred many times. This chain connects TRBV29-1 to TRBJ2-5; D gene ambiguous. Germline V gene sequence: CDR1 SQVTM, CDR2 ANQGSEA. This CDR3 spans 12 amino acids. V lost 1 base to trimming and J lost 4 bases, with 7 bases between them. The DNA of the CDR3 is TGCAGCGTTGAAGCCCTGAGAGAGACCCAGTACTTC. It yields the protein CSVEALRETQYF.